This T cell receptor (beta chain) was sequenced in a study of shared clonotypes between healthy human individuals (dated by TCRdb to 2020 to 2021). About the full investigation: A few men and a couple of women, aged 18 to 49 years, made up the cohort. Per donor, three plates each were used for CD4 naive and CD4 memory, two for CD8 naive, and one for CD8 memory. Blood TCR repertoires of roughly 5 healthy adults were deeply sequenced to estimate repertoire size and the extent of clonotype sharing between individuals. Different laboratories and diverse techniques were used to prepare libraries and sequence TCR repertoires, to increase sequencing depth and limit assay-specific biases. Per donor, leukapheresis produced somewhere between about 0.85 and 9.5 billion PBMCs.

Comment on this clone: The specificity of this receptor is unknown. No per-base quality is available; no much larger clone lies one base away.

From its cysteine to its phenylalanine, the CDR3 spans 15 amino acids. CDR3 DNA is the only sequence kept; it has 45 bases, read in frame from the first base. CDR1 MGHDK and CDR2 SYGVNS are derived from the germline V gene. The V and J ends are trimmed by 2 bases and 3 bases, leaving 10 bases between them. Using the deep immunoSEQ assay, TCR CDR3 regions were amplified from genomic DNA by multiplex PCR. Genomic DNA extracted from each cell subset was distributed evenly over all wells of several immunoSEQ 96-well plates, and each plate served as one replicate. Each replicate PCR for sorted subsets received about 220 ng genomic DNA, equal to tens of thousands of T cell genomes. Purified libraries were measured with a Qubit 3.0 fluorometer, size-checked on a Bioanalyzer 2100, and measured again with the KAPA Library Quantification kit. A separate single-read 150-cycle Illumina NextSeq 550 flow cell was used to sequence each immunoSEQ 96-well plate. On the authors' methods: Because the immunoSEQ output included only junctional sequences and no quality scores, the filtering could not be the same as the filtering used for full-length reads. To assign V/J genes and CDR3, sequences were annotated using PyIR, a Python wrapper for IgBLAST v1.9, with IMGT germline references. Reads were removed for weak V/J assignments (E-value above 1e-6), missing CDR3, stop codons, out-of-frame junctions, or ambiguous translated residues. V3J clonotypes were defined as sequences sharing an identical inferred V gene, J gene, and CDR3 amino acid sequence. The percentage overlap between two repertoires was calculated by dividing the number of shared unique clonotypes by the size of the smaller repertoire. Three approaches were used to assess repertoire richness: RTK rarefaction, the Chao1 estimator, and Recon v2.1 estimates of unobserved clonotypes. For all TCRbeta clonotypes obtained by the gDNA method from four donors, generation probabilities were computed with OLGA. TCRdb stores this immuneACCESS table with in-frame sequences only. Part of the clones is absent; in the studies checked, under half of the shortfall reflects unresolved V genes, and no reason is known for the rest. The V and J calls and clone size are taken from that table; D and trimming were inferred from the DNA. The sample contains about 2.3 million clones, just under 95% of them found a single time. The ten top clones hold more than 0.35% of the sample.

On the study overall, not on this receptor specifically: Pairwise subsampling indicated that sequencing depth was expected to affect the degree of clonotype sharing among donors. Sharing across a few donors was observed for about 5% of naive CD4, 3.5% of naive CD8, about 2.3% of memory CD4, and roughly 0.4% of memory CD8 clonotypes. Because the study included only a small number of donors, the genetic and exposure-history diversity represented was limited. Only blood was sampled, and tissue TCR repertoires likely differ from those in blood. Larger estimated clonotype richness was generally found for naive subsets than for memory subsets. Even with the large sequencing depth, rarefaction of the sorted-subset datasets indicated that sequencing was incomplete. Compared with non-shared clonotypes, clonotypes shared by all four sorted-subset donors had higher generation probabilities.

The donors were healthy, HIV-negative adults who had no recently reported acute infections or vaccinations. Only Caucasian adults living in Nashville, Tennessee, USA were represented among the donors. CD4+ T cells were enriched by magnetic negative selection, after which naive cells were positively selected on CD45RA and the negative fraction was taken as the memory subset. Blood was collected by leukapheresis, and PBMCs were isolated by Ficoll-Histopaque density gradient centrifugation and then cryopreserved in liquid nitrogen vapor phase. Analytical flow cytometry was used to check the purity and quantity of every magnetically sorted T cell population. Genomic DNA was isolated from each sorted fraction and quantified by UV absorbance on a Nanodrop 2000c.

This chain is built from TRBV25-1 and TRBJ1-4, with the D gene too uncertain to name. The sequence was collected from a young man in good health. Some clones in this sample may be carry-over from other donors' samples. Sequenced: naive CD4+ T cells from PBMCs. Read against the paper, the sample's cell subset or site label means: CD45RA+ positively selected. The CDR3 reads as follows: CASSEEWRANEKLFF. The sequenced DNA: TGTGCCAGCAGTGAAGAGTGGAGGGCTAATGAAAAACTGTTTTTT.